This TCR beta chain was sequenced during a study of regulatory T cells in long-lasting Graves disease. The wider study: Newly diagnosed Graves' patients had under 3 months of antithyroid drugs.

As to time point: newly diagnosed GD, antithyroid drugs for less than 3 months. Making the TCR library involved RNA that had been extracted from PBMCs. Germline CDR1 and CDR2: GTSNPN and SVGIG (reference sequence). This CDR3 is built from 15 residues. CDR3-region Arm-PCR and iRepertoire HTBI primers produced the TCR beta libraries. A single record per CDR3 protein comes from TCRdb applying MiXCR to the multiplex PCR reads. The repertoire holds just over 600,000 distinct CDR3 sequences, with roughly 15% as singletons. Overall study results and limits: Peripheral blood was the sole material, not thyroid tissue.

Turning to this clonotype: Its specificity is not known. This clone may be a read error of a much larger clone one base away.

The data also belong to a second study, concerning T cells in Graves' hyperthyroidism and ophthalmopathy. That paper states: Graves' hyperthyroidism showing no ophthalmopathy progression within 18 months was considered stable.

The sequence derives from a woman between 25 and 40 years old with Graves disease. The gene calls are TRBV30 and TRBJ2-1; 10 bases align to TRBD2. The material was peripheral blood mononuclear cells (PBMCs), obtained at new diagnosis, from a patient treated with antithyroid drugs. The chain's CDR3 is CAWRAWTSGGNEQLF. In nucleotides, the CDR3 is TGTGCCTGGAGGGCGTGGACTAGCGGAGGCAATGAGCAGCTCTTC.